Following are 32 T cell receptor beta chains from one sample sequenced in a study of T cell changes during pregnancy in multiple sclerosis. Measured with immunoSEQ multiplex PCR; TCRdb has only the in-frame clones, and not every one. The table records tens of thousands of clones, approximately 92% of them present only once. The sample was CD8+ T cells from peripheral blood mononuclear cells, taken after pregnancy. The receptors derive from a female donor with multiple sclerosis, enrolled in a pregnancy study.

This rearrangement joins TRBV6-5 to TRBJ2-7; 8 bases map to TRBD1. Germline trimming cut 5 bases from V and 4 bases from J; bases unmatched to any gene: 7. The germline gives CDR1 MNHEY, CDR2 SVGAGI. CDR3 length: 14 residues. This chain's CDR3 is CASSARDRPYEQYF. The CDR3 DNA reads TGTGCCAGCAGTGCCCGGGACAGGCCATACGAGCAGTACTTC.

A few counts support this clone. The J gene is TRBJ1-1, the V gene TRBV27; D unclear. In germline, CDR1 is MNHEY, CDR2 SMNVEV (reference sequence). The CDR3 covers 15 residues. Trimming pared 0 bases from V and 4 bases from J, leaving 12 bases between. CDR3: CASSLSQFDITEAFF. DNA for the CDR3: TGTGCCAGCAGTTTATCCCAATTCGACATCACTGAAGCTTTCTTT.

This sequence joins TRBV27 and TRBJ2-5, with D possibly TRBD2 on 5 matching bases. This CDR3 has 13 residues. V lost 2 bases to trimming and J lost 10 bases, with 14 bases between them. The germline V gene has CDR1 MNHEY and CDR2 SMNVEV (reference sequence). CDR3 loop: CASSLKDSGDQYF. CDR3 in DNA: TGTGCCAGCAGTTTAAAGGACTCCGGGGACCAGTACTTC.

The chain uses TRBV28 and TRBJ2-2; D is perhaps TRBD1 (5 bases). The V gene's germline CDR1 is MDHEN and CDR2 SYDVKM. V was pared by 8 bases and J by 6 bases, with 16 bases between. This CDR3 region has 14 residues. CDR3 sequence (DNA): TGTGCCAGCGGTCCCAGGGTTGACCCCGGGGAGCTGTTTTTT. Translating it yields CASGPRVDPGELFF.

J is TRBJ2-1 and V is TRBV7-8; perhaps TRBD1 as D (6 bases). Germline assignment: CDR1 SGHVS and CDR2 FQNEAQ. Trimming took 5 bases from V and 4 from J, leaving 15 bases between them. The CDR3 runs to 15 residues. The CDR3 region is CASSRPGVGYNEQFF. The CDR3 bases are TGTGCCAGCAGCCGGCCAGGGGTAGGGTACAATGAGCAGTTCTTC.

This clone has just one count. V is TRBV28 and J is TRBJ2-1; 10 nucleotides agree with TRBD2. The length of the CDR3 is 16 residues. Per the germline V gene, CDR1 is MDHEN and CDR2 is SYDVKM. The V segment lost 3 bases and the J segment 3 bases; nucleotides outside the gene matches: 5. DNA for the CDR3: TGTGCCAGCAGTTTGCGGCTAGCGGGAGTCTACAATGAGCAGTTCTTC. It codes for CASSLRLAGVYNEQFF.

The rearrangement uses TRBV4-1 and TRBJ2-7; D might be TRBD1 (5 bases). The germline V gene has CDR1 MGHRA and CDR2 YSYEKL. V shed 0 bases and J shed 4 bases, with 16 bases lying between them. This CDR3 comprises 16 residues. The CDR3 sequence is CASSQDGGATFYEQYF. CDR3 coding DNA: TGCGCCAGCAGCCAAGACGGTGGGGCCACATTTTACGAGCAGTACTTC.

The chain carries TRBV5-1 and TRBJ2-5; 10 bases are a match to TRBD2. The CDR3 spans 15 residues. The germline gives CDR1 SGHRS, CDR2 YFSETQ. V lost 3 bases and J lost 5; bases outside the gene matches: 7. CDR3 DNA: TGCGCCAGCAGCTCCCTAGCGGGGGCGGATGAGACCCAGTACTTC. Its protein product is CASSSLAGADETQYF.

This rearrangement joins TRBV7-2 to TRBJ2-7; possibly TRBD2 for D (6 bases). This CDR3 is built from 13 residues. V lost 3 bases to trimming and J lost 4 bases, with 10 bases between them. From germline, CDR1 is SGHTA and CDR2 FQGNSA. The CDR3 nucleotides are TGTGCCAGCAGCTTCGGGACTCAATACGAGCAGTACTTC. Its translation is CASSFGTQYEQYF.

This chain joins TRBV7-2 and TRBJ2-3, with 15 bases lining up with TRBD2. This CDR3 region has 19 residues. The V and J ends lost 4 bases and 0 bases, in that order; junction bases with no gene match: 8. In germline, CDR1 is SGHTA, CDR2 FQGNSA. The CDR3 bases are TGTGCCAGCAGCTCGCGGACTAGCGGGGGGGCTTTAAGCACAGATACGCAGTATTTT. The encoded protein is CASSSRTSGGALSTDTQYF. Full variable domain (rest looked up from reference TRBV7-2 and TRBJ2-3): GAGVSQSPSNKVTEKGKDVELRCDPISGHTALYWYRQSLGQGLEFLIYFQGNSAPDKSGLPSDRFSAERTGGSVSTLTIQRTQQEDSAVYLCASSSRTSGGALSTDTQYFGPGTRLTVL.

The rearrangement uses TRBV2 and TRBJ1-5, with D tentatively TRBD1 (5 bases). The CDR3 spans 17 residues. Germline V lookup: CDR1 SNHLY, CDR2 FYNNEI. Trimming removed 6 bases from V and 3 bases from J, with 21 bases in between. The CDR3 loop is CASSGETLQVLNQPQHF. In DNA, the CDR3 is TGTGCCAGCAGCGGCGAAACTCTACAGGTTCTCAATCAGCCCCAGCATTTT.

The count of this clone is one. The chain couples TRBV29-1 to TRBJ2-7, with D uncertain. The V gene lost 1 base and the J gene lost 2 bases, with 6 bases spanning the gap. CDR1 and CDR2 (germline): SQVTM, ANQGSEA. The CDR3 has 12 amino acids. CDR3 nucleotide sequence: TGCAGCGTTGAAGTCCGGGCCTACGAGCAGTACTTC. It translates to CSVEVRAYEQYF.

The V gene is TRBV6-4, the J gene TRBJ2-3; 7 positions agree with TRBD2. Germline V gene sequence: CDR1 MRHNA, CDR2 SNTAGT. With V trimmed by 7 bases and J by 2 bases, 6 bases remained unmatched. There are 14 residues in the CDR3. The CDR3 bases are TGTGCCAGCAAGACTAGCTCCACCACAGATACGCAGTATTTT. Protein sequence: CASKTSSTTDTQYF.

The J gene is TRBJ2-7, the V gene TRBV6-5; 8 bases align to TRBD1. The germline gives CDR1 MNHEY, CDR2 SVGAGI. The CDR3 is 14 residues long. Trimming removed 5 bases from V and 5 bases from J; junction bases left unmatched: 8. The CDR3 sequence is CASSMDRVDDEQYF. In DNA, the CDR3 is TGTGCCAGCAGTATGGACAGGGTTGACGACGAGCAGTACTTC.

The chain has TRBV6-1 and TRBJ1-5; no firm D call. The V and J ends lost 6 bases and 0 bases respectively, with 18 bases between them. Germline V lookup: CDR1 MNHNS, CDR2 SASEGT. The CDR3 covers 17 residues. The CDR3 sequence: CASRERGGFLSNQPQHF. As DNA, the CDR3 is TGTGCCAGCAGGGAAAGAGGAGGATTTCTTAGCAATCAGCCCCAGCATTTT.

This rearrangement joins TRBV29-1 to TRBJ2-6; 7 positions match TRBD1. V gave up 5 bases and J gave up 1 base; unmatched junction bases: 2. The V gene's germline CDR1 is SQVTM and CDR2 ANQGSEA. The CDR3 consists of 14 residues. CDR3 loop: CSVRQGSGANVLTF. Here the CDR3 DNA reads TGCAGCGTTAGACAGGGATCTGGGGCCAACGTCCTGACTTTC.

The chain combines TRBV9 with TRBJ2-5, with 8 bases identical to TRBD2. V was clipped by 4 bases and J by 2 bases; unmatched bases: 7. Germline CDR1 SGDLS, CDR2 YYNGEE. The CDR3 has 15 amino acids. The CDR3 coding sequence is TGTGCCAGCAGCCTGTTCGGGGGGGGGCAAGAGACCCAGTACTTC. Translated, it gives CASSLFGGGQETQYF.

V and J are TRBV2 and TRBJ2-1, with D perhaps matching TRBD2 (5 bases). This CDR3 contains 13 residues. The germline gives CDR1 SNHLY, CDR2 FYNNEI. The V and J ends lost 4 bases and 9 bases respectively, with 13 bases between them. The CDR3 sequence: CASSGVLVGEQFF. The CDR3 DNA reads as TGTGCCAGCAGTGGGGTACTAGTCGGTGAGCAGTTCTTC.

This chain links TRBV4-2 with TRBJ1-5; D gene unclear. Germline CDR1 is LGHNA and CDR2 is YNFKEQ. CDR3 length: 15 residues. Trimming stripped 3 bases from V and 3 bases from J, with 12 bases between. The CDR3 is CASSHSRGSNQPQHF. The DNA for the CDR3 is TGTGCCAGCAGCCATTCCCGGGGTTCCAATCAGCCCCAGCATTTT.

This chain connects TRBV4-1 to TRBJ2-7, with TRBD2 matching over 9 bases. Per germline, CDR1 MGHRA and CDR2 YSYEKL. CDR3 length: 15 residues. V was clipped by 4 bases and J by 2 bases; unmatched bases: 6. The CDR3 is CASSPLGGGAYEQYF. The CDR3 nucleotides read TGCGCCAGCAGCCCTCTTGGCGGGGGGGCCTACGAGCAGTACTTC.

V and J are TRBV21-1 and TRBJ2-2; the D segment call TRBD2 is taken from the table without a DNA check. TRBV21-1 is a recognized pseudogene. This CDR3 is 17 amino acids long. The CDR3: CASSQGTSGSPTGELFF. CDR3 in DNA: TGTGCCAGCAGCCAGGGGACCAGCGGGAGTCCCACCGGGGAGCTGTTTTTT.

J is TRBJ2-4 and V is TRBV4-1; tentatively, D is TRBD2 (5 bases). Germline CDR1 reads MGHRA; CDR2 reads YSYEKL. The CDR3 has 12 amino acids. The ends were cut back, 0 bases at V and 11 bases at J, with 8 bases in the middle. DNA for the CDR3: TGCGCCAGCAGCCAAGATTCCGGGGTTCAGTACTTC. Encoded protein: CASSQDSGVQYF.

V usage is TRBV7-6 and J usage is TRBJ2-1, with D maybe TRBD2 (5 bases). Germline V gives CDR1 SGHVS, CDR2 FNYEAQ. Deletions cut 1 base from V and 0 bases from J, with 16 bases between. The CDR3 loop spans 18 amino acids. As DNA, the CDR3 is TGTGCCAGCAGCTTAGTCTCGGGCGGGTCCGGCTCCTACAATGAGCAGTTCTTC. Translated, it gives CASSLVSGGSGSYNEQFF.

The chain is built from TRBV2 and TRBJ2-3; the D gene is possibly TRBD1 (5 bases). With 3 bases removed from V and 4 bases from J, the gap between germline ends came to 14 bases. CDR3 length: 15 amino acids. Germline-derived CDR1 and CDR2 are SNHLY and FYNNEI. This CDR3 is CASSEVAGFADTQYF. As DNA, the CDR3 is TGTGCCAGCAGTGAGGTGGCAGGGTTTGCAGATACGCAGTATTTT.

V usage is TRBV4-1 and J usage is TRBJ1-2; D is unclear. This CDR3 contains 14 residues. Germline CDR1 MGHRA, CDR2 YSYEKL. V was shortened by 0 bases and J by 4 bases, with 9 bases between the two germline ends. In DNA, the CDR3 is TGCGCCAGCAGCCAAGAGGACTCAAGCTATGGCTACACCTTC. Encoded protein: CASSQEDSSYGYTF.

CDR3 bases: TGTGCCAGCAGCACGACTAGCGGGAGTTCTTACAATGAGCAGTTCTTC. Its protein is CASSTTSGSSYNEQFF. The V call is TRBV27, the J call TRBJ2-1, with 12 bases matching TRBD2. CDR3 size: 16 residues. V shed 6 bases and J 4 bases; nucleotides not matched to a gene: 7. Germline V lookup: CDR1 MNHEY, CDR2 SMNVEV (reference sequence).

The J gene is TRBJ2-2, the V gene TRBV7-5; TRBD2, as called in the table, went unchecked against the DNA. TRBV7-5 represents a pseudogene. The CDR3 loop spans 17 amino acids. The CDR3 sequence: CVRSFSGGTGNTGELFF. In DNA form, the CDR3 reads TGTGTCAGAAGCTTCTCCGGGGGGACGGGGAACACCGGGGAGCTGTTTTTT.

The chain links TRBV28 to TRBJ2-1, with D tentatively TRBD1 (5 bases). The germline V gene encodes CDR1 MDHEN and CDR2 SYDVKM. CDR3 size: 17 residues. The V end was cut by 6 bases, the J end by 2 bases, with 20 bases between. The CDR3 nucleotides read TGTGCCAGCAGGTTCCCCACCCCGACAGCGCCCTACAATGAGCAGTTCTTC. It codes for CASRFPTPTAPYNEQFF.

This rearrangement joins TRBV28 to TRBJ1-2, with TRBD1 matching 9 bases. Germline assignment: CDR1 MDHEN and CDR2 SYDVKM. CDR3 size: 14 residues. J lost 6 bases, V lost 3 bases, and 5 bases had no gene match. In DNA form, the CDR3 reads TGTGCCAGCAGTTTTGGACAGGGGCGGCATGGCTACACCTTC. It specifies CASSFGQGRHGYTF.

The chain has TRBV5-5 and TRBJ2-7; 12 bases map to TRBD1. Germline V lookup: CDR1 SGHKS, CDR2 YYEKEE (reference sequence). The V segment lost 3 bases and the J segment 6 bases; nucleotides outside the gene matches: 7. This CDR3 is 15 amino acids long. CDR3 protein: CASSSPGQGALEQYF. The CDR3 nucleotides are TGTGCCAGCAGCTCGCCGGGACAGGGGGCTCTCGAGCAGTACTTC. Full variable domain (rest looked up from reference TRBV5-5 and TRBJ2-7): DAGVTQSPTHLIKTRGQQVTLRCSPISGHKSVSWYQQVLGQGPQFIFQYYEKEERGRGNFPDRFSARQFPNYSSELNVNALLLGDSALYLCASSSPGQGALEQYFGPGTRLTVT.

Only a few counts were recorded for this clone. The chain is built from TRBV4-1 and TRBJ1-1; D unclear. The V end was cut by 6 bases, the J end by 10 bases, with 12 bases between. CDR3 length: 11 amino acids. Germline lookup yields CDR1 MGHRA and CDR2 YSYEKL. CDR3 region: CASRAVEGAFF. In DNA form, the CDR3 reads TGCGCCAGCAGGGCCGTCGAGGGAGCTTTCTTT.

The genes are TRBV7-9 and TRBJ2-2; D is possibly TRBD1 (5 bases). Germline V gives CDR1 SEHNR, CDR2 FQNEAQ (reference sequence). The CDR3 has 13 amino acids. Trimming shortened V by 4 bases and J by 3 bases, and 6 bases separated the two germline ends. CDR3 sequence (DNA): TGTGCCAGCAGCTGGGGCTACACCGGGGAGCTGTTTTTT. Amino acid sequence: CASSWGYTGELFF.